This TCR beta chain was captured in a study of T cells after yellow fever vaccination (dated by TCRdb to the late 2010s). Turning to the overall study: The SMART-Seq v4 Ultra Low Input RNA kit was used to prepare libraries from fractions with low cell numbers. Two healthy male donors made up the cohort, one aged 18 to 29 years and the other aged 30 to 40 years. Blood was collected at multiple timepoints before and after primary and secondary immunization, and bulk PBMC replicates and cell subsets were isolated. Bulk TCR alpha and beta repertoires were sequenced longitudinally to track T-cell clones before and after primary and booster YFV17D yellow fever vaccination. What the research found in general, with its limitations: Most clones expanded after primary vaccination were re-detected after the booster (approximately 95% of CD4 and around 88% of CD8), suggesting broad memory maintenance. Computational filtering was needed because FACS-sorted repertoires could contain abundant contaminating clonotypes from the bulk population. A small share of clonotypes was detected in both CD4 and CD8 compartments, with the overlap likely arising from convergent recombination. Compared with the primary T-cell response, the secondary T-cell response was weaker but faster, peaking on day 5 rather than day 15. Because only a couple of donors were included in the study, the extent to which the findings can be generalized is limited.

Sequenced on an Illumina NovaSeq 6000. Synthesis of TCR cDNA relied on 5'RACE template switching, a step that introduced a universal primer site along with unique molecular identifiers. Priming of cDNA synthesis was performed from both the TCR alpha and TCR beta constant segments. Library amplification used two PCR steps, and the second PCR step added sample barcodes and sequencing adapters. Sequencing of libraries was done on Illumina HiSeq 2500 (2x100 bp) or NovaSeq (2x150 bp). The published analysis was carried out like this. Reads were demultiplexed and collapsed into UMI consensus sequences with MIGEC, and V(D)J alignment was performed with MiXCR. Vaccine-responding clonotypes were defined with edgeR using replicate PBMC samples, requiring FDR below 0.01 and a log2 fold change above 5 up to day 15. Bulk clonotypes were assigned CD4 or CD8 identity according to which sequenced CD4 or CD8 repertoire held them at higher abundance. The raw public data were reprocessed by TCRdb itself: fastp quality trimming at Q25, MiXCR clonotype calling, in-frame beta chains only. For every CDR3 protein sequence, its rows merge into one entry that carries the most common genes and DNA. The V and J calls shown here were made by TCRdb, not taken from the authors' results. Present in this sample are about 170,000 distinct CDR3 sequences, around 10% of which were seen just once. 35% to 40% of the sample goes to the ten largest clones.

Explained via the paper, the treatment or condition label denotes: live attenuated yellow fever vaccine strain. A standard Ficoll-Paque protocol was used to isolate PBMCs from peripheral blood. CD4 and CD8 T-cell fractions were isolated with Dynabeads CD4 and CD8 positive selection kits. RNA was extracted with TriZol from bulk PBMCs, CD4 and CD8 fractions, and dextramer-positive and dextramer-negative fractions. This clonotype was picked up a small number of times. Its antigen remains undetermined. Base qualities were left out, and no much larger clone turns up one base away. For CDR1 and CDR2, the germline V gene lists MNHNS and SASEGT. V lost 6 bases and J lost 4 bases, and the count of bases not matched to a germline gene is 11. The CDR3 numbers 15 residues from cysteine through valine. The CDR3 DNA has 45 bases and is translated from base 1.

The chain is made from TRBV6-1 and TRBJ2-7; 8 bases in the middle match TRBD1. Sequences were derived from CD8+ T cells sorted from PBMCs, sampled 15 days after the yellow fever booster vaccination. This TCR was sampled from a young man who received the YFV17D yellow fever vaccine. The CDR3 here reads CASRPGQVTAYEQYV. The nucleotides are TGTGCCAGCAGACCGGGACAGGTTACCGCGTACGAGCAGTACGTC.